A selection of T cell receptor beta chains follows, all from one sample in a study of T-cell reconstitution after alpha-beta-depleted transplantation in children. TCRdb re-called the PCR reads through MiXCR, storing one row per CDR3 protein. Among approximately 170,000 distinct CDR3 sequences, around 10% were seen once, and the ten largest hold roughly an eighth. Sample: PBMCs, taken before TCRalphabeta/CD19-depleted stem cell transplant. These TCRs come from a boy between 2 and 10 years old with acute myeloid leukemia, due to receive a stem cell transplant. Both conserved end residues are part of each CDR3. The D gene is left open where the match is weak. Not every row has a clone size; where given, it reads once, few, many or a size class.

many,TRBJ1-1,NA,TRBV7-2,CASSLNTAGGTEAFF,TGTGCCAGCAGCTTAAACACAGCGGGAGGGACTGAAGCTTTCTTT
many,TRBJ2-1,TRBD1,TRBV24-1,CATSGKPGTDYNEQFF,TGTGCCACCAGTGGAAAGCCCGGGACAGACTACAATGAGCAGTTCTTC
many,TRBJ2-7,NA,TRBV7-6,CASSLGTDGSYEQYF,TGTGCCAGCAGCTTAGGTACCGACGGCTCCTACGAGCAGTACTTC
many,TRBJ2-7,TRBD1,TRBV6-1,CASSKDRLYEQYF,TGTGCCAGCAGCAAGGACAGGCTCTACGAGCAGTACTTC
few,TRBJ2-7,NA,TRBV29-1,CSVDGSNYEQYF,TGCAGCGTTGACGGATCAAACTACGAGCAGTACTTC
many,TRBJ1-1,NA,TRBV20-1,CSAREDSEGRHTEAFF,TGCAGTGCTAGAGAGGACAGCGAGGGCAGGCACACTGAAGCTTTCTTT
many,TRBJ2-5,TRBD2,TRBV7-9,CASSLAGGRRETQYF,TGTGCCAGCAGCTTAGCGGGAGGGAGAAGAGAGACCCAGTACTTC
many,TRBJ2-1,NA,TRBV20-1,CSARAGAGDEQFF,TGCAGTGCTAGGGCGGGGGCCGGGGATGAGCAGTTCTTC
many,TRBJ1-1,NA,TRBV7-9,CASTLEGGSTEAFF,TGTGCCAGCACCCTCGAGGGGGGTTCCACTGAAGCTTTCTTT
many,TRBJ2-1,TRBD1,TRBV6-1,CASRDRVWGEQFF,TGTGCCAGCAGAGACAGGGTCTGGGGTGAGCAGTTCTTC
medium-sized,TRBJ2-3,NA,TRBV20-1,CSARDPGDAPDTQYF,TGCAGTGCTAGAGATCCAGGCGATGCCCCGGATACGCAGTATTTT
many,TRBJ1-2,TRBD1,TRBV5-1,CASSLRDRSHYGYTF,TGCGCCAGCAGCTTAAGGGACAGGAGTCACTATGGCTACACCTTC
many,TRBJ2-1,NA,TRBV5-5,CASSLVPGRQGNWDNEQFF,TGTGCCAGCAGCTTGGTCCCCGGGCGTCAGGGGAATTGGGACAATGAGCAGTTCTTC
few,TRBJ2-1,NA,TRBV10-1,CASSPGIYNEQFF,TGCGCCAGCAGCCCGGGAATCTACAATGAGCAGTTCTTC
many,TRBJ2-3,NA,TRBV20-1,CSARRGATDTQYF,TGCAGTGCGAGGCGAGGGGCAACAGATACGCAGTATTTT
many,TRBJ2-3,NA,TRBV4-1,CASSPRWQRGGTQYF,TGCGCCAGCAGTCCAAGATGGCAACGGGGTGGTACGCAGTATTTT
many,TRBJ2-5,NA,TRBV12-3/TRBV12-4,CASSRWTIQETQYF,TGTGCCAGCAGTCGATGGACTATTCAAGAGACCCAGTACTTC
many,TRBJ1-1,NA,TRBV2,CASTSDRNTEAFF,TGTGCCAGTACCTCCGACAGGAACACTGAAGCTTTCTTT
once,TRBJ1-5,TRBD1,TRBV30,CAWSSVRGRSNQPQHF,TGTGCCTGGAGTTCCGTGAGGGGGCGAAGCAATCAGCCCCAGCATTTT
many,TRBJ1-2,TRBD1,TRBV5-1,CASSPGTGAVSYGYTF,TGCGCCAGCAGCCCTGGGACAGGGGCGGTAAGCTATGGCTACACCTTC
many,TRBJ1-5,NA,TRBV20-1,CSARRAGQGRLGNQPQHF,TGCAGTGCCAGACGGGCGGGGCAGGGTCGGCTAGGCAATCAGCCCCAGCATTTT
many,TRBJ1-1,TRBD1,TRBV6-1,CASMGQMNTEAFF,TGTGCCAGTATGGGACAGATGAACACTGAAGCTTTCTTT
many,TRBJ2-1,NA,TRBV5-6,CASSLRSGEQFF,TGTGCCAGCAGCTTGAGAAGCGGAGAGCAGTTCTTC
many,TRBJ2-7,NA,TRBV5-1,CASSLGAGIYEQYF,TGCGCCAGCAGCTTGGGGGCAGGGATCTACGAGCAGTACTTC
few,TRBJ2-5,NA,TRBV14,CASSQSFETQYF,TGTGCCAGCAGCCAATCTTTTGAGACCCAGTACTTC
many,TRBJ1-1,NA,TRBV5-8,CASSLELLMNTEAFF,TGTGCCAGCAGCTTGGAGCTTTTGATGAACACTGAAGCTTTCTTT
many,TRBJ2-4,TRBD2,TRBV7-2,CASSLAGGLAKNIQYF,TGTGCCAGCTCGCTAGCGGGGGGCCTCGCCAAAAACATTCAGTACTTC
many,TRBJ2-7,NA,TRBV25-1,CASSGRGVREQYF,TGTGCCAGCAGTGGTAGGGGGGTTCGCGAGCAGTACTTC
many,TRBJ2-7,TRBD1,TRBV6-1,CASSMGTGSYEQYF,TGTGCCAGCAGTATGGGGACAGGCTCCTACGAGCAGTACTTC
many,TRBJ1-6,NA,TRBV20-1,CSAALDGDSPLHF,TGCAGTGCGGCCCTCGACGGGGATTCACCCCTCCACTTT
many,TRBJ2-3,NA,TRBV11-2,CASSLVGEDTQYF,TGTGCCAGCAGCTTAGTAGGGGAAGATACGCAGTATTTT
many,TRBJ2-3,TRBD2,TRBV7-9,CASSSRTSGGVTDTQYF,TGTGCCAGCAGCTCGCGGACTAGCGGGGGGGTCACAGATACGCAGTATTTT
many,TRBJ2-3,TRBD2,TRBV20-1,CSEKTSGPTDTQYF,TGCAGTGAAAAGACTAGCGGCCCCACAGATACGCAGTATTTT
many,TRBJ1-2,NA,TRBV7-2,CASSLGTDYGYTF,TGTGCCAGCAGCTTAGGGACGGACTATGGCTACACCTTC
NA,TRBJ2-3,TRBD2,TRBV5-6,CASSLATSGLTDTQYF,TGTGCCAGCAGCTTGGCGACTAGCGGGCTCACAGATACGCAGTATTTT
many,TRBJ2-1,NA,TRBV24-1,CATSDPTGQHNEQFF,TGTGCCACCAGTGATCCCACTGGCCAGCACAATGAGCAGTTCTTC
many,TRBJ1-2,TRBD1,TRBV10-3,CAIQDRGRYGYTF,TGTGCCATCCAGGACAGGGGCCGCTATGGCTACACCTTC
NA,TRBJ2-1,NA,TRBV7-6,CASSFARWGGDEQFF,TGTGCCAGCAGCTTCGCCCGCTGGGGAGGAGATGAGCAGTTCTTC
many,TRBJ2-1,TRBD2,TRBV5-1,CASSSGLAPYNEQFF,TGCGCCAGCAGCTCGGGACTAGCGCCCTACAATGAGCAGTTCTTC
many,TRBJ1-5,NA,TRBV20-1,CSARDAGEWNQPQHF,TGCAGTGCTAGAGATGCGGGGGAGTGGAATCAGCCCCAGCATTTT
many,TRBJ2-3,NA,TRBV29-1,CSVESSPSTDTQYF,TGCAGCGTGGAGAGTTCCCCTAGCACAGATACGCAGTATTTT
many,TRBJ2-7,NA,TRBV7-2,CASCSTPGGPYEQYF,TGTGCCAGCTGCTCCACCCCAGGCGGGCCCTACGAGCAGTACTTC
many,TRBJ1-5,NA,TRBV12-3/TRBV12-4,CASRNGNQPQHF,TGTGCCAGCAGGAATGGCAATCAGCCCCAGCATTTT
many,TRBJ2-3,NA,TRBV7-3,CASSSPGWDYTQYF,TGTGCCAGCAGCTCACCGGGATGGGATTATACGCAGTATTTT
many,TRBJ1-2,NA,TRBV3-1,CASSQVGGHNYGYTF,TGTGCCAGCAGCCAAGTAGGGGGGCATAACTATGGCTACACCTTC